This entry describes one T cell receptor (beta chain). This clone may be a read error of a much larger clone one base away. From germline, CDR1 is SEHNR and CDR2 FQNEAQ (reference sequence). The V end was cut by 3 bases, the J end by 8 bases, with 13 bases between. The CDR3 length is 13 residues. This entry comes from a study of prognosis after radiotherapy for stage I lung cancer. From genomic DNA, TCR beta CDR3 was amplified by two-round multiplex PCR. Primers specific to each TRBV and TRBJ gene were used in first-round PCR. TCRdb re-analysed the multiplex PCR reads in MiXCR, keeping a single row per CDR3 protein. Of approximately 23,000 distinct CDR3 sequences in the sample, about 37% were seen once.

Sequences were derived from PBMCs, sampled before or after stereotactic body radiation therapy (not recorded which). The receptor's source is a donor over 45 with non-small cell lung cancer. The chain uses TRBV7-9 and TRBJ1-1, with TRBD1 as a possible D gene (5 bases). The CDR3 reads CASSFIGGSEAFF. For the CDR3, the DNA is TGTGCCAGCAGCTTTATCGGGGGTTCGGAAGCTTTCTTT.